The clone carrying this TCR beta chain appeared a few times. Its antigen is currently unknown. This record comes from a study of Graves' ophthalmopathy and Graves' hyperthyroidism. Study in general: Peripheral blood (taken before any treatment) was collected at initial diagnosis.

Transcripts of RNA were the source for amplifying TCR beta CDR3 regions. Investigators did first-round RT-PCR with HTBI primers, then second-round multiplex PCR. One entry per CDR3 protein, called by TCRdb with MiXCR from the multiplex PCR reads. The sample has 200,000 to 300,000 distinct CDR3 sequences, 45% seen once; the top ten hold around 43%. Points from the study as a whole: Using 13 signatures, a model distinguished ophthalmopathy from stable hyperthyroidism, reaching roughly 90% sensitivity and 81.08% specificity. Its predictions of ophthalmopathy progression gave the model 55% to 71% sensitivity and about 72% specificity.

Trimming cost V 7 bases and J 4 bases; bases outside gene matches: 3. This CDR3 has 14 amino acids. Per germline, CDR1 LNHDA and CDR2 SQIVND (reference sequence). The chain couples TRBV19 to TRBJ2-2, with 10 bases fitting TRBD2. The receptor was isolated from an adult man with Graves' ophthalmopathy. Material for sequencing was peripheral blood. The CDR3: CASTRTSGTGELFF. In DNA, the CDR3 is TGTGCCAGTACACGGACTAGCGGCACCGGGGAGCTGTTTTTT.